The 13 T cell receptor beta chains below come from one sample, sequenced in a study of T cell responses to AZD1222 COVID-19 vaccine. Sequencing was performed with immunoSEQ multiplex PCR; in TCRdb, only in-frame clones are kept and a portion is missing. The sample lists 130,000 or so clones, 92% occurring once. The sequenced sample was peripheral blood, obtained 28 days after the second AZD1222 dose. These TCRs come from an adult who received the AZD1222 COVID-19 vaccine.

This chain links TRBV12-3 or TRBV12-4 with TRBJ1-2, with D hard to call. The CDR3 runs to 10 residues. V was clipped by 6 bases and J by 7 bases, with 6 bases between them. In DNA form, the CDR3 reads TGTGCCAGCAGCGGTGGTGGCTACACCTTC. Its protein product is CASSGGGYTF.

In this sample, this clone turned up once. This chain uses TRBV28 with TRBJ1-1, with 7 positions matching TRBD1. The germline V gene has CDR1 MDHEN and CDR2 SYDVKM. Trimming cost V 4 bases and J 8 bases; bases outside gene matches: 10. CDR3 length: 14 residues. CDR3 sequence reads: CASSSPSIRGEAFF. CDR3 nucleotides: TGTGCCAGCAGTTCTCCCTCCATCAGGGGGGAAGCTTTCTTT.

V gene TRBV7-9 combines with J gene TRBJ1-1; no firm D call. Deletions cut 0 bases from V and 4 bases from J, with 6 bases between. This CDR3 has 13 amino acids. CDR1 and CDR2 (germline): SEHNR, FQNEAQ (reference sequence). The CDR3 sequence is CASSLAAGTEAFF. The DNA of the CDR3 is TGTGCCAGCAGCTTAGCGGCAGGCACTGAAGCTTTCTTT.

This chain connects TRBV24-1 to TRBJ2-2, with TRBD1 matching over 8 bases. The J segment lost 14 bases and the V segment lost 4 bases, leaving 8 bases of the junction unmatched. The CDR3 length is 13 residues. CDR1 and CDR2 (germline): KGHDR, SFDVKD. Here the CDR3 DNA reads TGTGCCACCAGTGACCGGACAGGGAAAGGCCTGTTTTTT. Amino acid sequence: CATSDRTGKGLFF.

The rearrangement links TRBV5-3 to TRBJ1-5, with 9 bases lining up with TRBD1. Being an ORF, TRBV5-3 has a function that is uncertain. J was trimmed by 5 bases and V by 4 bases; bases with no gene match: 7. The CDR3 totals 15 residues. CDR3 protein: CARSRDRGWDQPQHF. CDR3 in DNA: TGTGCCAGAAGCCGTGACAGGGGGTGGGATCAGCCCCAGCATTTT.

This rearrangement joins TRBV2 to TRBJ1-1; 7 nucleotides align to TRBD1. The CDR3 has 14 amino acids. Germline V CDR1 and CDR2: SNHLY, FYNNEI. V shed 6 bases, J shed 4 bases, and the junction held 8 bases outside the gene matches. Here the CDR3 DNA reads TGTGCCAGCAGAGACCAGACAGGGCCCACTGAAGCTTTCTTT. Translated: CASRDQTGPTEAFF. The full variable domain, in which reference TRBV2 and TRBJ1-1 provide the parts outside the CDR3, is EPEVTQTPSHQVTQMGQEVILRCVPISNHLYFYWYRQILGQKVEFLVSFYNNEISEKSEIFDDQFSVERPDGSNFTLKIRSTKLEDSAMYFCASRDQTGPTEAFFGQGTRLTVV.

This clone was picked up one time. The V and J genes are TRBV2 and TRBJ1-2; D remains unclear. V lost 3 bases to trimming and J lost 4 bases, with 3 bases between them. This CDR3 contains 11 residues. CDR1 and CDR2 from the germline V gene are SNHLY and FYNNEI. The CDR3 loop is CASSEVYGYTF. CDR3 bases: TGTGCCAGCAGTGAGGTCTATGGCTACACCTTC.

The V and J genes are TRBV7-2 and TRBJ2-4, with unresolved D. There are 13 residues in the CDR3. Per the germline V gene, CDR1 is SGHTA and CDR2 is FQGNSA. Trimming cost V 5 bases and J 9 bases, with 14 bases left between them. This chain's CDR3 is CASSPRPESIQYF. As DNA, the CDR3 is TGTGCCAGCAGCCCCCGGCCGGAAAGCATTCAGTACTTC.

The V gene is TRBV27, the J gene TRBJ2-1; 8 bases agree with TRBD1. The germline gives CDR1 MNHEY, CDR2 SMNVEV (reference sequence). CDR3 length equals 15 residues. V shed 5 bases and J 8 bases; nucleotides not matched to a gene: 11. The CDR3, as DNA: TGTGCCAGCAGTCTCCGGACAGGGCGTCTCGATGAGCAGTTCTTC. Translating gives CASSLRTGRLDEQFF.

With respect to this clone: The sample holds other DNA sequences that translate to the same CDR3. This chain links TRBV2 with TRBJ1-1; D is unclear. V lost 3 bases, J lost 0 bases, and 5 bases lay in between. The CDR3 sequence is 13 residues long. Germline lookup yields CDR1 SNHLY and CDR2 FYNNEI. The CDR3 loop is CASSEYMNTEAFF. CDR3 sequence (DNA): TGTGCCAGCAGTGAGTACATGAACACTGAAGCTTTCTTT.

V gene TRBV7-3 combines with J gene TRBJ2-3; no reliable D call. From germline, CDR1 is SGHTA and CDR2 FQGTGA. The V and J ends lost 1 base and 4 bases respectively, with 6 bases between them. The CDR3 has 13 amino acids. CDR3 protein: CASSLNSADTQYF. The CDR3 DNA follows: TGTGCCAGCAGCTTAAACTCAGCAGATACGCAGTATTTT.

The J gene is TRBJ2-7, the V gene TRBV28; TRBD1 is a possible D gene (6 bases). Trimming took off 8 bases at V and 1 base at J, with 18 bases between the two ends. From germline, CDR1 is MDHEN and CDR2 SYDVKM. The CDR3 loop spans 15 amino acids. The CDR3 is CASLKGHPWSYEQYF. Here the CDR3 DNA reads TGTGCCAGCCTAAAGGGACATCCGTGGTCCTACGAGCAGTACTTC.

V is TRBV7-9 and J is TRBJ2-5; D gene uncertain. Trimming pared 7 bases from V and 5 bases from J, leaving 8 bases between. The germline V gene encodes CDR1 SEHNR and CDR2 FQNEAQ (reference sequence). CDR3 size: 11 residues. The CDR3 sequence: CASMASETQYF. The CDR3 DNA follows: TGTGCCAGCATGGCCTCGGAGACCCAGTACTTC.